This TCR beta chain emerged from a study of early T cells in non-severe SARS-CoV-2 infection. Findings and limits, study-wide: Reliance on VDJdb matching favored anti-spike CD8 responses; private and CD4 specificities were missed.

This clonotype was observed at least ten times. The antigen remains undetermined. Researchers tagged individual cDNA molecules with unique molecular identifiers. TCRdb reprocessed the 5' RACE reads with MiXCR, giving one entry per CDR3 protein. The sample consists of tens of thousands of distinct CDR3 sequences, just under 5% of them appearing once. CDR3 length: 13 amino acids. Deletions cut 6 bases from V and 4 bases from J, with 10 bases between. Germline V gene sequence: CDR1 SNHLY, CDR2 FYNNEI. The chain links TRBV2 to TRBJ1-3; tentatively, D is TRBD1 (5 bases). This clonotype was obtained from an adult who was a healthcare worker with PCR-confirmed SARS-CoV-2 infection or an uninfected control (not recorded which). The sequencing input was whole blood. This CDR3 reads CASRGTAGNTIYF. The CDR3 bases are TGTGCCAGCAGGGGGACGGCGGGAAACACCATATATTTT.